A selection of T cell receptor beta chains follows, all from one sample in a study of blood T cells in healthy people across ages. MiXCR, applied by TCRdb to the 5' RACE reads, yields one record per CDR3 protein. The data show under 850,000 distinct CDR3 sequences, with approximately 35% seen just once and 10% to 15% held by the top ten. The sample was blood. Receptors were obtained from a young man in good health. The CDR3 runs from the conserved cysteine through the conserved F or W. Fields, in order: D gene, J gene, clone size, V gene, CDR3 DNA, CDR3 protein. The D gene is left open where the match is weak. Clone size appears in some rows only: once, few, many, or a class for an expanded clone.

D gene: TRBD2; J gene: TRBJ2-1; clone size: NA; V gene: TRBV4-2; CDR3 DNA: TGTGCCAGCAGCCAAAGGCGGGGGAGCGACAGTGAGCAGTTCTTC; CDR3 protein: CASSQRRGSDSEQFF
D gene: NA; J gene: TRBJ1-1; clone size: NA; V gene: TRBV5-1; CDR3 DNA: TGCGCCAGCAGCCCCCGGGTCGCGGGTGAAGCTTTCTTT; CDR3 protein: CASSPRVAGEAFF
D gene: TRBD2; J gene: TRBJ2-3; clone size: few; V gene: TRBV2; CDR3 DNA: TGTGCCAAAAAGGGACTAGCGGGGGGGCCCACAGATACGCAGTATTTT; CDR3 protein: CAKKGLAGGPTDTQYF
D gene: NA; J gene: TRBJ2-3; clone size: NA; V gene: TRBV7-3; CDR3 DNA: TGTGCCAGCAGCATCACGACACGGTATAGCACAGATACGCAGTATTTT; CDR3 protein: CASSITTRYSTDTQYF
D gene: NA; J gene: TRBJ2-5; clone size: NA; V gene: TRBV27; CDR3 DNA: TGTGCCAGCAGCCCAAATGTCCAGGGTTATGCTGGTGAGCAGTACTTC; CDR3 protein: CASSPNVQGYAGEQYF
D gene: NA; J gene: TRBJ1-5; clone size: many; V gene: TRBV7-3; CDR3 DNA: TGTGCCAGCGGCGGACAGACCGTTAGCAATCAGCCCCAGCATTTT; CDR3 protein: CASGGQTVSNQPQHF
D gene: NA; J gene: TRBJ2-3; clone size: NA; V gene: TRBV13; CDR3 DNA: TGTGCCAGCACCGCGGGACTCCACACAGATACGCAGTATTTT; CDR3 protein: CASTAGLHTDTQYF
D gene: NA; J gene: TRBJ1-1; clone size: few; V gene: TRBV7-9; CDR3 DNA: TGTGCCAGCAGCCCGCTTGGAACAGCCGAAGCTTTCTTT; CDR3 protein: CASSPLGTAEAFF
D gene: TRBD2; J gene: TRBJ2-5; clone size: many; V gene: TRBV9; CDR3 DNA: TGTGCCAGCAGCGTAGGACTAGCGGGGGACGAGACCCAGTACTTC; CDR3 protein: CASSVGLAGDETQYF
D gene: NA; J gene: TRBJ1-2; clone size: NA; V gene: TRBV2; CDR3 DNA: TGTGCCAGCAGTATAAGTCACAGTATCGACTATGGCTACACCTTC; CDR3 protein: CASSISHSIDYGYTF
D gene: NA; J gene: TRBJ2-7; clone size: NA; V gene: TRBV12-3/TRBV12-4; CDR3 DNA: TGTGCCAGCAGTTTACGTGGGGGCTCCTACAATGAGCAGTACTTC; CDR3 protein: CASSLRGGSYNEQYF
D gene: NA; J gene: TRBJ2-5; clone size: NA; V gene: TRBV5-5; CDR3 DNA: TGTGCCAGCAGCCGCGGCGACAGGTACCAAGAGACCCAGTACTTC; CDR3 protein: CASSRGDRYQETQYF
D gene: NA; J gene: TRBJ1-1; clone size: few; V gene: TRBV28; CDR3 DNA: TGTGCCAGCATCCAAGGCCCGGTCCTGGGGCCTAACACTGAAGCTTTCTTT; CDR3 protein: CASIQGPVLGPNTEAFF
D gene: TRBD1; J gene: TRBJ1-5; clone size: few; V gene: TRBV11-2; CDR3 DNA: TGTGCCAGCAGCTCCGGAGGGGGCGGACAGCCCCAGCATTTT; CDR3 protein: CASSSGGGGQPQHF
D gene: TRBD1; J gene: TRBJ1-1; clone size: NA; V gene: TRBV4-3; CDR3 DNA: TGCGCCAGCAGCCGTAAACAGGGGGTAACTGAAGCTTTCTTT; CDR3 protein: CASSRKQGVTEAFF
D gene: NA; J gene: TRBJ2-2; clone size: few; V gene: TRBV4-2; CDR3 DNA: TGTGCCAGCAGCCAAGGCGGCCCCGGGGAGCTGTTTTTT; CDR3 protein: CASSQGGPGELFF
D gene: NA; J gene: TRBJ2-3; clone size: many; V gene: TRBV6-2/TRBV6-3; CDR3 DNA: TGCGCCAGCAGCCGGCAAGATACGCAGTATTTT; CDR3 protein: CASSRQDTQYF
D gene: NA; J gene: TRBJ1-1; clone size: few; V gene: TRBV4-3; CDR3 DNA: TGCGCCAGCAGCCAAGATCAGGGGCCAAACACTGAAGCTTTCTTT; CDR3 protein: CASSQDQGPNTEAFF
D gene: NA; J gene: TRBJ2-4; clone size: NA; V gene: TRBV30; CDR3 DNA: TGTGCCAAATCGGACAGTGCGGACATTCAGTACTTC; CDR3 protein: CAKSDSADIQYF
D gene: TRBD1; J gene: TRBJ1-2; clone size: NA; V gene: TRBV29-1; CDR3 DNA: TGCAGCGTTGTTGTTCGGGCAGGGGGTCGTCCTGGCTACACCTTC; CDR3 protein: CSVVVRAGGRPGYTF
D gene: NA; J gene: TRBJ1-4; clone size: many; V gene: TRBV2; CDR3 DNA: TGTGCCAGCAGCAGAGACAGAAATGAAAAACTGTTTTTT; CDR3 protein: CASSRDRNEKLFF
D gene: TRBD1; J gene: TRBJ2-1; clone size: NA; V gene: TRBV3-1; CDR3 DNA: TGTGCCAGCAGCCCGAGTTTGGGACAGACTTACAATGAGCAGTTCTTC; CDR3 protein: CASSPSLGQTYNEQFF
D gene: TRBD2; J gene: TRBJ2-3; clone size: few; V gene: TRBV7-2; CDR3 DNA: TGTGCCAGCAGCCAGACTAGCCCCACGGATACGCAGTATTTT; CDR3 protein: CASSQTSPTDTQYF
D gene: TRBD2; J gene: TRBJ2-1; clone size: few; V gene: TRBV3-1; CDR3 DNA: TGTGCCAGCAGCCAACAAACTAGCGGCGGGGAGACCCAGTTCTTC; CDR3 protein: CASSQQTSGGETQFF
D gene: NA; J gene: TRBJ1-6; clone size: NA; V gene: TRBV10-3; CDR3 DNA: TGTGCCATCAGTGACCCCGGACAGAGGAATTCACCCCTCCACTTT; CDR3 protein: CAISDPGQRNSPLHF
D gene: NA; J gene: TRBJ2-1; clone size: few; V gene: TRBV9; CDR3 DNA: TGTGCCAGCAGCGTAGCTTGGGGCTCCTACAATGAGCAGTTCTTC; CDR3 protein: CASSVAWGSYNEQFF
D gene: TRBD2; J gene: TRBJ2-7; clone size: NA; V gene: TRBV7-2; CDR3 DNA: TGTGCCAGCAGCCCCGGGGGGGTGATCTACGAGCAGTACTTC; CDR3 protein: CASSPGGVIYEQYF
D gene: NA; J gene: TRBJ2-5; clone size: NA; V gene: TRBV24-1; CDR3 DNA: TGTGTCACCAGCCCAGGGACCGTTAATATCCAAGAGACCCAGTACTTC; CDR3 protein: CVTSPGTVNIQETQYF
D gene: NA; J gene: TRBJ1-5; clone size: NA; V gene: TRBV29-1; CDR3 DNA: TGCAGCGTTGAGGAGGACAGATATCAGCCCCAGCATTTT; CDR3 protein: CSVEEDRYQPQHF
D gene: TRBD1; J gene: TRBJ1-6; clone size: many; V gene: TRBV3-1; CDR3 DNA: TGTGCCAGCAGCCTCGGACAGGGGGCTAATTCACCCCTCCACTTT; CDR3 protein: CASSLGQGANSPLHF
D gene: NA; J gene: TRBJ2-3; clone size: NA; V gene: TRBV6-5; CDR3 DNA: TGTGCCAGCAGTTACAATCGTCCAGCTAGCACAGATACGCAGTATTTT; CDR3 protein: CASSYNRPASTDTQYF
D gene: TRBD1; J gene: TRBJ2-7; clone size: few; V gene: TRBV5-1; CDR3 DNA: TGCGCCAGCAGCCCACGACAGGGCTACAATGAGCAGTACTTC; CDR3 protein: CASSPRQGYNEQYF